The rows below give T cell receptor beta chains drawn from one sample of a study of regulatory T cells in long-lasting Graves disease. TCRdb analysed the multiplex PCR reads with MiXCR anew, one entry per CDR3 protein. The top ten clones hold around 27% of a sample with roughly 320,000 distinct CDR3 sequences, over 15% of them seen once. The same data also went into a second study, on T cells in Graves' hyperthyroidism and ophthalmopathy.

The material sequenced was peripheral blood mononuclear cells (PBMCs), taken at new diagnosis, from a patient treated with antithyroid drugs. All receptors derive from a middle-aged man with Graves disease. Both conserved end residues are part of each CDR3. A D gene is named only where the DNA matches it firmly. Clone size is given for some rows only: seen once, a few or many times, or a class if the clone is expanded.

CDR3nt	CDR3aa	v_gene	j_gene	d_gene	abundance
TGCGCCAGCAGCCCACACAGAGCAACTAATGAAAAACTGTTTTTT	CASSPHRATNEKLFF	TRBV5-1	TRBJ1-4	.	.
TGTGCCAGCAGCTTGGCAATGGGGAATGATACGCAGTATTTT	CASSLAMGNDTQYF	TRBV5-4	TRBJ2-3	.	.
TGTGCCAGCAGCTTAGGACTGCGAGCAACTAATGAAAAACTGTTTTTT	CASSLGLRATNEKLFF	TRBV11-2	TRBJ1-4	.	.
TGTGCCAGTAGTAACCGACACAATGAGCAGTTCTTC	CASSNRHNEQFF	TRBV19	TRBJ2-1	.	few
TGCGCCAGCAGCCAAGTGATGGGGGTAACTGGGGCCAACGTCCTGACTTTC	CASSQVMGVTGANVLTF	TRBV4-1	TRBJ2-6	.	.
TGTGCCAGCAAGGATGTCACTGACTATGGCTACACCTTC	CASKDVTDYGYTF	TRBV2	TRBJ1-2	.	.
TGTGCCTGGAGTGTACAGGGGGCTAGCACAGATACGCAGTATTTT	CAWSVQGASTDTQYF	TRBV30	TRBJ2-3	TRBD1	many
TGTGCCAGCAGTGAAACAAAGGGGGAGAATTCACCCCTCCACTTT	CASSETKGENSPLHF	TRBV2	TRBJ1-6	.	many
TGCGCCAGCAGCTTGGGACCCGACTACGAGCAGTACTTC	CASSLGPDYEQYF	TRBV5-1	TRBJ2-7	.	many
TGTGCCAGTAGGAAGGGGCGGGCAGGGGCTCAGCCCCAGCATTTT	CASRKGRAGAQPQHF	TRBV19	TRBJ1-5	.	.
TGTGCCAGCAGTATAGGACACCGCGCCAATCAGCCCCAGCATTTT	CASSIGHRANQPQHF	TRBV28	TRBJ1-5	.	many
TGTGCCAGCTCACCATCAACAGGGGAAGATACGCAGTATTTT	CASSPSTGEDTQYF	TRBV18	TRBJ2-3	TRBD1	many
TGTGCCACCAGTGATCGCGGACAGGGGGTGAGTGAAGCTTTCTTT	CATSDRGQGVSEAFF	TRBV24-1	TRBJ1-1	TRBD1	.
TGTGCCAGCAGCCCCCAGAGCGGCCCCTACGAGCAGTACTTC	CASSPQSGPYEQYF	TRBV7-2	TRBJ2-7	.	many
TGTGCCAGCAGCGATCCGACCGGGACACGGGGCACGGATACGCAGTATTTT	CASSDPTGTRGTDTQYF	TRBV7-2	TRBJ2-3	.	many
TGTGCCAGCAGTTACCATAGCCCTAACACAGATACGCAGTATTTT	CASSYHSPNTDTQYF	TRBV6-2/TRBV6-3	TRBJ2-3	.	few
TGCAGTGCTAGACGGGGAAACGGCGCTCAGCCCCAGCATTTT	CSARRGNGAQPQHF	TRBV20-1	TRBJ1-5	.	many
TGTGCCAGCCGGCCACTAGCGGGGCTCACAGATACGCAGTATTTT	CASRPLAGLTDTQYF	TRBV27	TRBJ2-3	TRBD2	many
TGTGCCAGCAGCCGAACAGGGGTCGGCTACACCTTC	CASSRTGVGYTF	TRBV16	TRBJ1-2	TRBD1	few
TGTGCCAGCAGTTTGATACCGGGACAGGGGAACACTGAAGCTTTCTTT	CASSLIPGQGNTEAFF	TRBV28	TRBJ1-1	TRBD1	.
TGTGCCAGCAGCCAACAGGGGGACCACGAGCAGTACTTC	CASSQQGDHEQYF	TRBV5-1	TRBJ2-7	TRBD1	.
TGTGCCAGCAGCCAAGATCTAAGGACGGCCGTCCCAGATACGCAGTATTTT	CASSQDLRTAVPDTQYF	TRBV3-1	TRBJ2-3	.	many
TGCGCCAGCGGGGAAAATTATGGCTACACCTTC	CASGENYGYTF	TRBV5-1	TRBJ1-2	.	many
TGTGCCAGCTCACCAAATCCTGGGTCCGGGGAGCTGTTTTTT	CASSPNPGSGELFF	TRBV18	TRBJ2-2	.	many
TGTGCCAGCAGTTTATCGCTAGCGGGGGGAGGGGAGCTGTTTTTT	CASSLSLAGGGELFF	TRBV12-3/TRBV12-4	TRBJ2-2	TRBD2	many
TGTGCCACCAGCAGAGAAGGCGTGAAAACTGAAGCTTTCTTT	CATSREGVKTEAFF	TRBV15	TRBJ1-1	.	few
TGTGCCAGCTCACCATTATCAGGGACGGGGCAGCCCCAGCATTTT	CASSPLSGTGQPQHF	TRBV18	TRBJ1-5	.	many
TGTGCCAGCAGCTTGGAAACAGGGTGGGCTGAAGCTTTCTTT	CASSLETGWAEAFF	TRBV5-6	TRBJ1-1	.	many
TGTGCCAGCAGCTCGGATTGGGGGTCACCCCTCCACTTT	CASSSDWGSPLHF	TRBV5-4	TRBJ1-6	.	.
TGTGCCAGCAGTTTACAGGGGAGGGATGAAAAACTGTTTTTT	CASSLQGRDEKLFF	TRBV28	TRBJ1-4	.	many
TGTGCCAGCAGTCCAGGACAGGGGCCGCTCAACACCTTC	CASSPGQGPLNTF	TRBV28	TRBJ1-2	TRBD1	.
TGTGCCAGCAGTTTAGACAGGGGAAGCCTCCAAGAGACCCAGTACTTC	CASSLDRGSLQETQYF	TRBV28	TRBJ2-5	TRBD1	.